Each of the 25 T cell receptor beta chains below was sequenced from the same sample in a study of identical twins (dated by TCRdb to the mid-2010s). Library preparation employed 5' RACE. The instrument given in TCRdb is Illumina HiSeq 2000. TCRdb trimmed the raw reads at Q25, called clones with MiXCR and kept productive beta chains. One record per CDR3 amino acid sequence lists the most common genes and DNA. Within this sample are 400,000 to 550,000 distinct CDR3 sequences, with roughly 13% of them counted one time only. Together, the top ten hold approximately 0.98% of the sample. These data were also reused for a study on yellow fever vaccine responses in identical twins.

The specimen was CD4+ T cells sorted from blood. These receptors were taken from a woman between 18 and 30 years old in good health.

This clonotype has a handful of counts. The gene calls are TRBV7-2 and TRBJ2-5; tentatively, D is TRBD2 (6 bases). CDR1 and CDR2 (germline): SGHTA, FQGNSA. V was pared by 0 bases and J by 0 bases, with 11 bases between. The CDR3 runs to 16 residues. CDR3 region: CASSLATGTYQETQYF. The CDR3 DNA follows: TGTGCCAGCAGCTTAGCGACCGGGACTTACCAAGAGACCCAGTACTTC.

This clonotype was recorded at least ten times. The chain has TRBV12-3 or TRBV12-4 and TRBJ1-1; D call uncertain. With 3 bases removed from V and 4 bases from J, the gap between germline ends came to 9 bases. The CDR3 runs to 13 residues. The CDR3 coding sequence is TGTGCCAGCAGTTTGGAGGGATTCACTGAAGCTTTCTTT. Encoded protein: CASSLEGFTEAFF.

The chain employs TRBV7-3 and TRBJ2-1; 13 bases line up with TRBD2. CDR1 is SGHTA, CDR2 FQGTGA, per germline. Trimming at V came to 4 bases and at J to 0 bases, leaving 6 bases not matched to a gene. The CDR3 is made up of 18 amino acids. The CDR3 sequence: CASSWTSGGASSYNEQFF. CDR3 nucleotides: TGTGCCAGCAGCTGGACTAGCGGGGGCGCCAGCTCCTACAATGAGCAGTTCTTC. Combining the CDR3 with reference TRBV7-3 and TRBJ2-1 gives the whole variable domain GAGVSQTPSNKVTEKGKYVELRCDPISGHTALYWYRQSLGQGPEFLIYFQGTGAADDSGLPNDRFFAVRPEGSVSTLKIQRTERGDSAVYLCASSWTSGGASSYNEQFFGPGTRLTVL.

V gene TRBV6-4 combines with J gene TRBJ2-3; D gene ambiguous. Germline V CDR1 and CDR2: MRHNA, SNTAGT. V shed 6 bases and J shed 6 bases, with 13 bases lying between them. The CDR3 is made up of 13 amino acids. In DNA, the CDR3 is TGTGCCAGCAGCGCTGACCTTCGCGATACGCAGTATTTT. Protein product: CASSADLRDTQYF.

The chain uses TRBV4-1 and TRBJ2-1; 11 bases line up with TRBD1. The CDR3 is 15 amino acids. V lost 1 base to trimming and J lost 7 bases; unmatched junction nucleotides: 3. Germline CDR1 MGHRA, CDR2 YSYEKL. The CDR3 loop reads CASSQVRDRGNEQFF. The CDR3 DNA is TGCGCCAGCAGCCAAGTTCGGGACAGGGGGAATGAGCAGTTCTTC.

This clonotype appeared a few times. The chain couples TRBV28 to TRBJ2-1; maybe TRBD2 (6 bases). The CDR3 spans 16 residues. V lost 4 bases, J lost 3 bases, and 16 bases lay in between. Per the germline V gene, CDR1 is MDHEN and CDR2 is SYDVKM. The CDR3 region is CASSSALAPRYNEQFF. DNA for the CDR3: TGTGCCAGCAGTTCCGCCCTAGCGCCTCGCTACAATGAGCAGTTCTTC.

The V and J genes are TRBV30 and TRBJ1-2, with 7 bases lining up with TRBD1. The length of the CDR3 is 13 residues. The J segment lost 3 bases and the V segment lost 5 bases, leaving 6 bases of the junction unmatched. From germline, CDR1 is GTSNPN and CDR2 SVGIG (reference sequence). CDR3 sequence reads: CAWAGGYDYGYTF. DNA of the CDR3: TGTGCCTGGGCAGGGGGTTACGACTATGGCTACACCTTC.

V gene TRBV28 combines with J gene TRBJ2-7; D remains unclear. The CDR3 is made up of 15 amino acids. Trimming removed 3 bases from V and 0 bases from J, with 12 bases in between. Germline CDR1 is MDHEN and CDR2 is SYDVKM. CDR3 sequence: CASSLSAGYSYEQYF. CDR3 coding DNA: TGTGCCAGCAGTTTGTCGGCCGGGTACTCCTACGAGCAGTACTTC. The entire variable domain, with the rest obtained from reference TRBV28 and TRBJ2-7, is as follows: DVKVTQSSRYLVKRTGEKVFLECVQDMDHENMFWYRQDPGLGLRLIYFSYDVKMKEKGDIPEGYSVSREKKERFSLILESASTNQTSMYLCASSLSAGYSYEQYFGPGTRLTVT.

V gene TRBV12-3 or TRBV12-4 combines with J gene TRBJ2-7, with 15 bases fitting TRBD2. The CDR3 covers 18 residues. CDR3 nucleotides: TGTACCTTCTGCGGGGGGACTAGCGGGAGGTCCGGAGCCTACGAGCAGTACTTC. Its protein product is CTFCGGTSGRSGAYEQYF.

This clonotype has just a few counts. The rearrangement links TRBV29-1 to TRBJ2-1; 9 positions agree with TRBD1. Germline V gene lookup returns CDR1 SQVTM and CDR2 ANQGSEA. V gave up 3 bases and J gave up 5 bases; unmatched junction bases: 5. The CDR3 length is 14 residues. The CDR3 is CSVDRDRENNEQFF. The CDR3 DNA is TGCAGCGTTGACCGGGACAGGGAAAACAATGAGCAGTTCTTC.

This clonotype turned up a few times. V and J are TRBV27 and TRBJ1-2; D unclear. With 0 bases removed from V and 4 bases from J, the gap between germline ends came to 9 bases. The CDR3 contains 14 residues. Per germline, CDR1 MNHEY and CDR2 SMNVEV (reference sequence). The CDR3 DNA reads as TGTGCCAGCAGTTTATCGGGAGGACCCTATGGCTACACCTTC. As protein: CASSLSGGPYGYTF.

Only a few counts were recorded for this clonotype. This chain joins TRBV20-1 and TRBJ2-3, with D hard to call. V lost 6 bases and J 1 base, leaving 8 bases between the germline ends. The germline gives CDR1 DFQATT, CDR2 SNEGSKA (reference sequence). CDR3 length: 12 amino acids. The CDR3 sequence is CSAEQRTDTQYF. The CDR3, as DNA: TGCAGTGCGGAGCAACGCACAGATACGCAGTATTTT.

Only a few counts were recorded for this clonotype. The CDR3 reads CASGLGGFDTDTQYF. DNA of the CDR3: TGTGCTAGTGGTTTGGGTGGGTTTGACACAGATACGCAGTATTTT. This rearrangement joins TRBV12-5 to TRBJ2-3; D not certain. This CDR3 has 15 amino acids. V was cut by 1 base and J by 2 bases, with 10 bases left in between. Germline CDR1 and CDR2: LGHNT and FRNRAP.

This clonotype was detected many times. The chain links TRBV12-3 or TRBV12-4 to TRBJ1-5; TRBD1 aligns across 8 bases. The ends lost 6 bases at V and 5 bases at J; junction bases unmatched: 9. This CDR3 spans 15 amino acids. The CDR3 DNA reads TGTGCCAGCAGCGTCACCGGACAGGGTTATCAGCCCCAGCATTTT. It specifies CASSVTGQGYQPQHF.

This clonotype was recorded a few times. J is TRBJ1-2 and V is TRBV4-3, with TRBD1 matching 7 bases. This CDR3 contains 15 residues. V gave up 2 bases and J gave up 2 bases; unmatched junction bases: 5. Germline V lookup: CDR1 LGHNA, CDR2 YSLEER. The CDR3 DNA reads TGCGCCAGCAGCCAATCCCTGACAGGGAACTATGGCTACACCTTC. It translates to CASSQSLTGNYGYTF.

This clonotype occurred a few times. The gene calls are TRBV9 and TRBJ2-2; 7 nucleotides agree with TRBD2. V gave up 0 bases and J gave up 7 bases; unmatched junction bases: 9. CDR1 and CDR2 (germline): SGDLS, YYNGEE. This CDR3 is 16 amino acids long. Here the CDR3 reads CASSVALGLGGGELFF. CDR3 sequence (DNA): TGTGCCAGCAGCGTAGCTCTCGGACTAGGCGGCGGGGAGCTGTTTTTT.

The V and J genes are TRBV20-1 and TRBJ2-6; maybe TRBD2 (5 bases). CDR3 length: 15 residues. Germline V lookup: CDR1 DFQATT, CDR2 SNEGSKA (reference sequence). Trimming took 3 bases from V and 4 from J, leaving 13 bases between them. The chain's CDR3 is CSASTGYSGANVLTF. DNA for the CDR3: TGCAGTGCTAGTACGGGGTATTCAGGGGCCAACGTCCTGACTTTC.

The CDR3 DNA sequence: TGTGCCAGCAGTACAAGGGCGGCCGGGGAGCTGTTTTTT. Protein: CASSTRAAGELFF. The chain links TRBV7-3 to TRBJ2-2; D is ambiguous. The CDR3 covers 13 residues. Trimming cost V 6 bases and J 6 bases, with 11 bases left between them. Looked up from germline, CDR1 is SGHTA and CDR2 is FQGTGA.

The chain uses TRBV14 and TRBJ2-1, with D maybe TRBD1 (6 bases). Trimming pared 2 bases from V and 4 bases from J, leaving 21 bases between. This CDR3 region has 18 residues. CDR1 and CDR2 (germline): SGHDN, FVKESK. CDR3 DNA sequence: TGTGCCAGCAGCCAACTGCGTCAGGGGCCAGCGGCGTACAATGAGCAGTTCTTC. It encodes CASSQLRQGPAAYNEQFF.

In this sample, this clonotype turned up many times. The V and J genes are TRBV9 and TRBJ2-3; 8 bases agree with TRBD1. Per the germline V gene, CDR1 is SGDLS and CDR2 is YYNGEE. V dropped 2 bases and J dropped 2; count of bases not matched to a gene: 1. The CDR3 runs 14 residues. In nucleotides, the CDR3 is TGTGCCAGCAGCGTGGACAGGGTCACAGATACGCAGTATTTT. It is translated as CASSVDRVTDTQYF.

Worth noting for this clonotype: Germline is not matched at one junction end, which may reflect a read error. This chain links TRBV4-2 with TRBJ2-5; tentative D call: TRBD1 (5 bases). CDR1 is LGHNA and CDR2 is YNFKEQ in the germline V gene. The CDR3 length is 14 residues. The CDR3 loop is CASSQGQIQEAQYF. CDR3 sequence (DNA): TGTGCCAGCAGCCAAGGACAGATTCAAGAGGCCCAGTACTTC.

This clonotype was observed many times. V gene TRBV24-1 combines with J gene TRBJ1-5; D is undetermined. Germline assignment: CDR1 KGHDR and CDR2 SFDVKD. The CDR3 has 12 residues. Trimming removed 3 bases at V and 4 bases at J, with 3 bases between. The CDR3 DNA sequence: TGTGCCACCAGTGATCCGAATCAGCCCCAGCATTTT. Its translation is CATSDPNQPQHF.

A note on this clonotype: One end of the junction is discordant with germline, which a read error may explain. This chain links TRBV7-7 with TRBJ2-7, with 7 bases that match TRBD2. Germline loops: CDR1 SSHAT, CDR2 FNYEAQ (reference sequence). This CDR3 spans 16 amino acids. The CDR3 loop reads CASSLAALKRSYEQYF. DNA of the CDR3: TGTGCTAGCAGTCTAGCGGCCCTGAAACGATCGTACGAGCAGTACTTC. The full variable domain, rest sourced from reference TRBV7-7 and TRBJ2-7, is GAGVSQSPRYKVTKRGQDVTLRCDPISSHATLYWYQQALGQGPEFLTYFNYEAQPDKSGLPSDRFSAERPEGSISTLTIQRTEQRDSAMYRCASSLAALKRSYEQYFGPGTRLTVT.

This clonotype has just one count. A much larger clonotype is one base distant, so this may be a read error. The genes are TRBV5-1 and TRBJ2-2; 12 bases fit TRBD2. CDR3 size: 15 residues. Losses at the gene ends were 3 bases for V and 7 bases for J; bases not matched to a gene: 4. The germline gives CDR1 SGHRS, CDR2 YFSETQ. As DNA, the CDR3 is TGCGCCAGCAGCTCGACTAGCGGGAGTGACGGGGAGCTGTTTTTT. This codes for CASSSTSGSDGELFF.

This chain uses TRBV21-1 with TRBJ2-7. TRBV21-1 is a documented pseudogene. The CDR3 sequence is 13 residues long. CDR3 DNA sequence: TGTGCCAGCACCCTTACTCTCCTTCACGAGCAGTACTTC. This gives the protein CASTLTLLHEQYF.